Following are 11 T cell receptor beta chains from one sample sequenced in a study of blood T cell repertoires in COVID-19. Some clones are missing from TCRdb's copy, which holds only in-frame ones; the method was immunoSEQ multiplex PCR. The sample lists 29,000 or so clones, about two thirds occurring once. Source material: peripheral blood. The receptors stem from a human donor in a cohort sampled during active COVID-19.

This clone showed up just once. The chain joins TRBV3-1 (or the pseudogene TRBV3-2) to TRBJ2-7; 8 nucleotides match TRBD1. The V segment lost 3 bases and the J segment 3 bases; nucleotides outside the gene matches: 7. Germline CDR1 reads LGHDT; CDR2 reads YNNKEL (reference sequence). This CDR3 region has 15 residues. The chain's CDR3 is CASSQETGVFYEQYF. CDR3 in DNA: TGTGCCAGCAGCCAGGAGACAGGGGTTTTCTACGAGCAGTACTTC.

The chain is built from TRBV19 and TRBJ2-1; D gene ambiguous. The germline V gene encodes CDR1 LNHDA and CDR2 SQIVND (reference sequence). Deletions cut 1 base from V and 5 bases from J, with 6 bases between. The CDR3 sequence is 13 residues long. The CDR3 region has the DNA TGTGCCAGTAGTATAGCCAGAAACAATGAGCAGTTCTTC. It translates to CASSIARNNEQFF.

V and J are TRBV5-6 and TRBJ1-2; TRBD1 matches 8 bases. Germline CDR1 and CDR2: SGHDT and YYEEEE. This CDR3 region has 14 residues. Germline trimming cut 4 bases from V and 5 bases from J; bases unmatched to any gene: 7. The CDR3 sequence: CASSRQGQFYGYTF. The CDR3 DNA reads TGTGCCAGCAGCCGACAGGGGCAATTTTATGGCTACACCTTC.

This clone was observed a handful of times. The chain has TRBV27 and TRBJ2-5, with D maybe TRBD1 (5 bases). Germline assignment: CDR1 MNHEY and CDR2 SMNVEV (reference sequence). V lost 10 bases and J 0 bases, leaving 12 bases between the germline ends. The CDR3 extends over 13 amino acids. The CDR3 protein is CATRPDNQETQYF. DNA for the CDR3: TGTGCCACCCGACCGGACAACCAAGAGACCCAGTACTTC.

The gene calls are TRBV11-3 and TRBJ1-1, with D unclear. CDR1 is SGHNT, CDR2 YENEEA, per germline. CDR3 length equals 16 residues. Trimming cost V 5 bases and J 3 bases, with 19 bases left between them. CDR3 bases: TGTGCCAGCAGCCCCCCCGGGGTTTCTTGGGACACTGAAGCTTTCTTT. As protein: CASSPPGVSWDTEAFF.

Here the CDR3 DNA reads TGTGCCAGCACGGAGATAGCGGGACCGTACGAGCAGTACTTC. Its translation: CASTEIAGPYEQYF. This chain connects TRBV6-6 to TRBJ2-7; 8 nucleotides line up with TRBD2. The V and J ends lost 7 bases and 4 bases, in that order; junction bases with no gene match: 9. This CDR3 has 14 amino acids. The germline V gene has CDR1 MNHNY and CDR2 SVGAGI (reference sequence).

The J gene is TRBJ2-7, the V gene TRBV5-1, with 11 bases fitting TRBD2. Trimming took 0 bases from V and 3 from J; bases not matched to a gene: 2. The CDR3 has 15 amino acids. CDR1 and CDR2 from the germline V gene are SGHRS and YFSETQ. The DNA for the CDR3 is TGCGCCAGCAGCTTGGGACTAGCGGGACACTACGAGCAGTACTTC. Residues: CASSLGLAGHYEQYF.

The chain combines TRBV5-6 with TRBJ1-2; D uncertain. Between the trimmed V and J ends, which lost 4 bases and 3 bases, there was a span of 16 bases. CDR3 length: 15 amino acids. The germline CDR1 and CDR2 sequences are SGHDT and YYEEEE. The CDR3 loop reads CASSPRTGWDYGYTF. The DNA of the CDR3 is TGTGCCAGCAGCCCCCGAACGGGGTGGGACTATGGCTACACCTTC.

This chain joins TRBV5-5 and TRBJ1-5; no definite D call. V lost 2 bases and J 5 bases, leaving 8 bases between the germline ends. CDR1 SGHKS and CDR2 YYEKEE come from the germline V gene (reference sequence). CDR3 length: 13 amino acids. The CDR3 DNA follows: TGTGCCAGCAGCTTATTCAGCGATCAGCCCCAGCATTTT. Its protein product is CASSLFSDQPQHF.

This rearrangement joins TRBV6-6 to TRBJ2-3, with 11 nucleotides matching TRBD2. Germline trimming cut 11 bases from V and 4 bases from J; bases unmatched to any gene: 2. This CDR3 has 12 amino acids. Germline V gives CDR1 MNHNY, CDR2 SVGAGI (reference sequence). CDR3 residues: CADSGGADTQYF. Written as DNA, the CDR3 is TGTGCCGATAGCGGGGGGGCAGATACGCAGTATTTT.

V usage is TRBV5-6 and J usage is TRBJ2-3; 11 nucleotides agree with TRBD1. The CDR3 consists of 15 residues. The V and J ends lost 3 bases and 4 bases, in that order; junction bases with no gene match: 4. Germline CDR1 and CDR2: SGHDT and YYEEEE. The CDR3 is CASSWGQGVSDTQYF. The CDR3 nucleotides are TGTGCCAGCAGCTGGGGACAGGGGGTGTCAGATACGCAGTATTTT.